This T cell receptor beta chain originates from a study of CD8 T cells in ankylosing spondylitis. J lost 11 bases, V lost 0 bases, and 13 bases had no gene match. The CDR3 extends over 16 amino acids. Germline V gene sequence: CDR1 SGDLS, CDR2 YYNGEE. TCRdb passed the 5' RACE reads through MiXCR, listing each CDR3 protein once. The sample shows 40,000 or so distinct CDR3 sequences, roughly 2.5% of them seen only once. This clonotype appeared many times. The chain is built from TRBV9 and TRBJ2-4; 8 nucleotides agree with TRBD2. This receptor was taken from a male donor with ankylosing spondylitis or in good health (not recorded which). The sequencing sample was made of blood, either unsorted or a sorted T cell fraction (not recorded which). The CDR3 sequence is CASSVGGRVAGIVQYF. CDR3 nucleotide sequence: TGTGCCAGCAGCGTAGGGGGTCGGGTAGCGGGAATTGTTCAGTACTTC.